The source of this T cell receptor (beta chain) is a study of shared clonotypes between healthy human individuals. Study findings and constraints: The researchers took only blood, and tissue repertoires probably look different.

The protocol was immunoSEQ multiplex PCR, while the TCRdb copy is restricted to in-frame clones and leaves out a portion. The sample consists of 1,400,000 or so clones, about 98.5% of them appearing once. About this clone: Its antigen is as yet unknown.

CDR1 is SGHTA, CDR2 FQGTGA, per germline. Trimming took 1 base from V and 5 from J; bases not matched to a gene: 11. The length of the CDR3 is 16 residues. Sequencing was carried out using naive CD4+ T cells sorted from blood. Specified subset: CD45RA+ positively selected. This receptor was taken from a man between 25 and 39 years old in good health. J is TRBJ2-7 and V is TRBV7-3; 7 bases align to TRBD1. CDR3 in DNA: TGTGCCAGCAGCTTAAGAATAGACAGGGAATACGACGAGCAGTACTTC. This encodes CASSLRIDREYDEQYF. Variable domain in full (rest from reference TRBV7-3 and TRBJ2-7): GAGVSQTPSNKVTEKGKYVELRCDPISGHTALYWYRQSLGQGPEFLIYFQGTGAADDSGLPNDRFFAVRPEGSVSTLKIQRTERGDSAVYLCASSLRIDREYDEQYFGPGTRLTVT.